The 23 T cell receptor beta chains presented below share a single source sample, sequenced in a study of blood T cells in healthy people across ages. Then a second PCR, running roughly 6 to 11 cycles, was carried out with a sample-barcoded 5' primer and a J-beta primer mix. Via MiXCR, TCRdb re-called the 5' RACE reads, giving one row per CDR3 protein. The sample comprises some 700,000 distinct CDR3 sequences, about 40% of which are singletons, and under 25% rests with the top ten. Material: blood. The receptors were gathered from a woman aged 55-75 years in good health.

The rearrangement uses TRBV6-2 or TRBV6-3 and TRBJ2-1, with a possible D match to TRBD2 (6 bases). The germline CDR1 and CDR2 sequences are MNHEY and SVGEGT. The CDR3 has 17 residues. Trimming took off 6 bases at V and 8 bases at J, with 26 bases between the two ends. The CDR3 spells CASSSPQGRVGGDEQFF. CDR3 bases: TGTGCCAGCAGCTCCCCCCAGGGACGTGTGGGCGGGGATGAGCAGTTCTTC.

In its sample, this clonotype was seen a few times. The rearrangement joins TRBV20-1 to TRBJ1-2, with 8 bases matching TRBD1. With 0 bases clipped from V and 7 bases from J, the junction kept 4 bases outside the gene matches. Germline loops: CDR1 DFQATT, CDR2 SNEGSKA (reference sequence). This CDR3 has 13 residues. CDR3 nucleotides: TGCAGTGCTAGAGAGACAGGGGTCGCTGGCTACACCTTC. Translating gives CSARETGVAGYTF.

CDR3 amino acids: CSARDMSADNSPLHF. In DNA, the CDR3 is TGCAGTGCTAGAGATATGTCAGCGGATAATTCACCCCTCCACTTT. The chain is built from TRBV20-1 and TRBJ1-6; D remains ambiguous. The V gene's germline CDR1 is DFQATT and CDR2 SNEGSKA (reference sequence). This CDR3 spans 15 amino acids. V lost 0 bases and J 5 bases, leaving 11 bases between the germline ends.

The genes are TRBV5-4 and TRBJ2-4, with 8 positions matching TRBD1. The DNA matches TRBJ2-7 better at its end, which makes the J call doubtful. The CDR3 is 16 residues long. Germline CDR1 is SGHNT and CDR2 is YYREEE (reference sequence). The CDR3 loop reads CASSATSRGRGDEQYF. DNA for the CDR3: TGTGCCAGCAGCGCCACTTCCAGGGGGCGCGGTGACGAGCAGTACTTC.

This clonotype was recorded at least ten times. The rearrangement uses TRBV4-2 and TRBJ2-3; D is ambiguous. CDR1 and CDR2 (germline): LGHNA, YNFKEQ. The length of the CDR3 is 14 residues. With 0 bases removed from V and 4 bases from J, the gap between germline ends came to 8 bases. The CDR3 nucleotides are TGTGCCAGCAGCCAAGACTCCTCGGCAGATACGCAGTATTTT. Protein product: CASSQDSSADTQYF.

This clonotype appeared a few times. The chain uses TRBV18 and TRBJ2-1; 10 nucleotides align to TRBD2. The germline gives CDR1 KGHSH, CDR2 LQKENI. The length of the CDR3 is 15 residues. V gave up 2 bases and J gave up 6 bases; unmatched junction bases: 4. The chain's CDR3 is CASSPSSGSGNEQFF. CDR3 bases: TGTGCCAGCTCACCATCTAGCGGGAGTGGCAATGAGCAGTTCTTC.

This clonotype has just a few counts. The DNA for the CDR3 is TGTGCCAGCAGTTACGAGATCGGGACTCTCTACAATGAGCAGTTCTTC. It encodes CASSYEIGTLYNEQFF. V is TRBV6-2 or TRBV6-3 and J is TRBJ2-1; perhaps TRBD2 as D (6 bases). The CDR3 length is 16 residues. Germline CDR1 and CDR2: MNHEY and SVGEGT. Trimming took off 2 bases at V and 3 bases at J, with 14 bases between the two ends.

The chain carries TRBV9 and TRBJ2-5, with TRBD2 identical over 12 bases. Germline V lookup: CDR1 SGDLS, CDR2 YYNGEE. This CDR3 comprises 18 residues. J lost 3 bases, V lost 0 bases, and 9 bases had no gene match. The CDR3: CASSVGLAGGSRKETQYF. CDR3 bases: TGTGCCAGCAGCGTAGGGCTAGCGGGAGGGAGCCGGAAAGAGACCCAGTACTTC.

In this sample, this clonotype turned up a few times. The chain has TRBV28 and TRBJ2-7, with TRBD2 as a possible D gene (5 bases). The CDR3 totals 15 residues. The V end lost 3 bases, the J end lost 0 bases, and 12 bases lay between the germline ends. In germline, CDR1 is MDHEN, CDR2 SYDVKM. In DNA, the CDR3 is TGTGCCAGCAGTTTTATGATTGGGAGCTCCTACGAGCAGTACTTC. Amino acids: CASSFMIGSSYEQYF.

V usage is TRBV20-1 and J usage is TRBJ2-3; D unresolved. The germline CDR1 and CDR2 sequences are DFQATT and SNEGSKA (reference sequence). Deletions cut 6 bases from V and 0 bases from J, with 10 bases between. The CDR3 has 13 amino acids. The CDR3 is CSAYGASTDTQYF. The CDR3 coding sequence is TGCAGTGCCTACGGAGCTAGCACAGATACGCAGTATTTT.

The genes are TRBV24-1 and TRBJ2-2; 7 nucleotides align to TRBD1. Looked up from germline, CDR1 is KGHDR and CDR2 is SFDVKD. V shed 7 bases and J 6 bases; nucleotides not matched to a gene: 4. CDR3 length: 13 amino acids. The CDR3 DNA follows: TGTGCCACCAGCGTTACAGGGGCCGGGGAGCTGTTTTTT. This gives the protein CATSVTGAGELFF.

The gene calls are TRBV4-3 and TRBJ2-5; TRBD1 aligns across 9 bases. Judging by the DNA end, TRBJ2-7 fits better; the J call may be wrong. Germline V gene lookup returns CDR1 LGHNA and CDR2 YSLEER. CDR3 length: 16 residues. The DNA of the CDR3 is TGCGCCAGCAGCCAATCGTGGACAGGGGCCCTGGGCGAGCAGTACTTC. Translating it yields CASSQSWTGALGEQYF.

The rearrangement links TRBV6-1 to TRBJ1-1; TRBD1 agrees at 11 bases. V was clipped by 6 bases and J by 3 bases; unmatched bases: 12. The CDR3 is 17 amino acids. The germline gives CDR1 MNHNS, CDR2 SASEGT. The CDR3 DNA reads TGTGCCAGCAGAGGGATGGGACAGGGGGTTGTGTACACTGAAGCTTTCTTT. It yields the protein CASRGMGQGVVYTEAFF.

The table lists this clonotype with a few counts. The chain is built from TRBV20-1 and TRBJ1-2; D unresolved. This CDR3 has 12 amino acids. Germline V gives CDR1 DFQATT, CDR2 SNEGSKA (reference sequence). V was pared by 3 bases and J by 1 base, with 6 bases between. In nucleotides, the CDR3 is TGCAGTGCTAGTGGCCTTAACTATGGCTACACCTTC. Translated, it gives CSASGLNYGYTF.

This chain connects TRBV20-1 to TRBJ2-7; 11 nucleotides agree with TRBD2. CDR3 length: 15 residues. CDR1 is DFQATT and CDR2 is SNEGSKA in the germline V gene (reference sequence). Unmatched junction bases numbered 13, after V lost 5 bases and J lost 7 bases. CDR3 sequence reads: CSAHTSGRSRNEQYF. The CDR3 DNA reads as TGCAGTGCTCACACTAGCGGGAGAAGTAGAAATGAGCAGTACTTC.

CDR3: CASSLGPGIAGTGNEQFF. The CDR3 coding sequence is TGTGCCAGCAGCTTAGGTCCTGGAATAGCGGGAACAGGCAATGAGCAGTTCTTC. J is TRBJ2-1 and V is TRBV7-3; 8 bases are a match to TRBD2. Germline V lookup: CDR1 SGHTA, CDR2 FQGTGA. Trimming cost V 2 bases and J 6 bases; bases outside gene matches: 15. This CDR3 has 18 residues.

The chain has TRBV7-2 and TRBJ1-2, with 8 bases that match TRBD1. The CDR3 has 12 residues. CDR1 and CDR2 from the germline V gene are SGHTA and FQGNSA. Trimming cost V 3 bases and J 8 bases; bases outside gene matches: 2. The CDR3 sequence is CASSLTGEGYTF. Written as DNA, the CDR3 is TGTGCCAGCAGCTTGACAGGGGAGGGCTACACCTTC.

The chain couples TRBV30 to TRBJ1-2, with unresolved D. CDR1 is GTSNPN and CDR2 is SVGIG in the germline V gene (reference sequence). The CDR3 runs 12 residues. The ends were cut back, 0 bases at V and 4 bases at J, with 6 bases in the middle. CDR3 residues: CAWSVTTYGYTF. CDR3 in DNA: TGTGCCTGGAGTGTTACTACCTATGGCTACACCTTC.

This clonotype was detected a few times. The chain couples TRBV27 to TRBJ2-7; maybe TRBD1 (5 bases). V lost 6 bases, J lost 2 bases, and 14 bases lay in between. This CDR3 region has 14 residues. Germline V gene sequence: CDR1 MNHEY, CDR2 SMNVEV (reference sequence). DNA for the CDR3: TGTGCCAGCAGCCGGGCAGGGTTGACCTACGAGCAGTACTTC. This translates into CASSRAGLTYEQYF.

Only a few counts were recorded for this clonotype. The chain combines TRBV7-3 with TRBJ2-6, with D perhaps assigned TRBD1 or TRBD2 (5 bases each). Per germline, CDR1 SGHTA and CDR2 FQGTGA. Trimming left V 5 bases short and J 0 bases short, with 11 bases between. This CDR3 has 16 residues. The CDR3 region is CASSPPGASGANVLTF. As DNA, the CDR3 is TGTGCCAGCAGCCCTCCCGGGGCCTCTGGGGCCAACGTCCTGACTTTC. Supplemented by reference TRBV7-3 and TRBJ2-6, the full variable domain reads GAGVSQTPSNKVTEKGKYVELRCDPISGHTALYWYRQSLGQGPEFLIYFQGTGAADDSGLPNDRFFAVRPEGSVSTLKIQRTERGDSAVYLCASSPPGASGANVLTFGAGSRLTVL.

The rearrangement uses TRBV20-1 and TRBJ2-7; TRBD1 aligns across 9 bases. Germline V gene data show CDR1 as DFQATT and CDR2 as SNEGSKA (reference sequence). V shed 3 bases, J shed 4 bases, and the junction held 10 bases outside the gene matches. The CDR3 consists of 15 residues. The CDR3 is CSASSTGTGRYEQYF. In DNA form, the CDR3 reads TGCAGTGCTAGCTCAACCGGGACAGGGAGGTACGAGCAGTACTTC.

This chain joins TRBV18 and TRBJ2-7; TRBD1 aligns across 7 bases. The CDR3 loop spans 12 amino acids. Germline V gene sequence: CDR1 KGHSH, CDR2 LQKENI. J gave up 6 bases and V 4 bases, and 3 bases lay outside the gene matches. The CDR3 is CASSLTGLEQYF. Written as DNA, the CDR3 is TGTGCCAGCTCACTGACAGGGCTCGAGCAGTACTTC.

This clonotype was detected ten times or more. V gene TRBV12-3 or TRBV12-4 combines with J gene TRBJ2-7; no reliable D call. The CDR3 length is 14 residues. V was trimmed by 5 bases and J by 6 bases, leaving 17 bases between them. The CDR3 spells CASSAGSPLSEQYF. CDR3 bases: TGTGCCAGCAGTGCCGGGTCCCCCCTTTCCGAGCAGTACTTC.